One and the same sample provided the 15 T cell receptor beta chains below, sequenced in a study of blood T cell repertoires in COVID-19. Profiled with immunoSEQ multiplex PCR; TCRdb holds only in-frame clones, not every one. The table lists hundreds of thousands of clones, about 90% of them singletons. The sequenced sample was peripheral blood. These receptors all stem from a woman under 40 with COVID-19, enrolled during active disease.

The chain is built from TRBV2 and TRBJ1-4; TRBD1 is a possible D gene (6 bases). CDR3 length: 16 amino acids. Per germline, CDR1 SNHLY and CDR2 FYNNEI. V gave up 5 bases and J gave up 0 bases, with 13 bases separating them. In DNA form, the CDR3 reads TGTGCCAGCAGTCCAAGGGGGACGGCAACTAATGAAAAACTGTTTTTT. This translates into CASSPRGTATNEKLFF. The full variable domain, completed using reference TRBV2 and TRBJ1-4, is EPEVTQTPSHQVTQMGQEVILRCVPISNHLYFYWYRQILGQKVEFLVSFYNNEISEKSEIFDDQFSVERPDGSNFTLKIRSTKLEDSAMYFCASSPRGTATNEKLFFGSGTQLSVL.

The gene calls are TRBV6-1 and TRBJ1-2; D is uncertain. The ends were cut back, 3 bases at V and 8 bases at J, with 13 bases in the middle. The CDR3 runs to 13 residues. Germline V gives CDR1 MNHNS, CDR2 SASEGT. In DNA, the CDR3 is TGTGCCAGCAGTGAGGGGTCCGGCGGGGGCTACACCTTC. It specifies CASSEGSGGGYTF.

The chain combines TRBV7-6 with TRBJ2-1; the match to TRBD1 covers 10 bases. V lost 5 bases to trimming and J lost 3 bases; unmatched junction nucleotides: 10. The germline V gene encodes CDR1 SGHVS and CDR2 FNYEAQ. The CDR3 totals 17 residues. CDR3 sequence reads: CASSGPSGQGSYNEQFF. CDR3 coding DNA: TGTGCCAGCAGCGGCCCTTCGGGACAGGGGAGCTACAATGAGCAGTTCTTC. Complete variable domain (other parts from reference TRBV7-6 and TRBJ2-1): GAGVSQSPRYKVTKRGQDVALRCDPISGHVSLYWYRQALGQGPEFLTYFNYEAQQDKSGLPNDRFSAERPEGSISTLTIQRTEQRDSAMYRCASSGPSGQGSYNEQFFGPGTRLTVL.

This chain connects TRBV18 to TRBJ1-2; weak D call: TRBD1 (6 bases). Germline CDR1 and CDR2: KGHSH and LQKENI. The V end lost 4 bases, the J end lost 5 bases, and 17 bases lay between the germline ends. The CDR3 is made up of 15 amino acids. The DNA of the CDR3 is TGTGCCAGCTCACGGACAGCTAGTGAGGGGTATGGCTACACCTTC. Its translation is CASSRTASEGYGYTF.

V is TRBV10-3 and J is TRBJ1-6, with D maybe TRBD1 (6 bases). Per the germline V gene, CDR1 is ENHRY and CDR2 is SYGVKD. The CDR3 has 16 amino acids. With 2 bases removed from V and 0 bases from J, the gap between germline ends came to 8 bases. The CDR3 region is CAISEGGHSYNSPLHF. In nucleotides, the CDR3 is TGTGCCATCAGTGAGGGGGGCCACTCCTATAATTCACCCCTCCACTTT.

This clone was observed once. The chain couples TRBV11-3 to TRBJ1-1, with D unclear. The CDR3 sequence is 13 residues long. Germline CDR1 SGHNT, CDR2 YENEEA. V was shortened by 1 base and J by 5 bases, with 8 bases between the two germline ends. The CDR3 loop reads CASSLAGWTEAFF. The CDR3 DNA reads as TGTGCCAGCAGCTTAGCGGGGTGGACTGAAGCTTTCTTT.

The count of this clone is one. This chain joins TRBV6-2 or TRBV6-3 and TRBJ1-1; D is ambiguous. Germline values: CDR1 MNHEY, CDR2 SVGEGT. This CDR3 region has 13 residues. The V gene lost 0 bases and the J gene lost 3 bases, with 5 bases spanning the gap. CDR3 sequence reads: CASSYSYYTEAFF. CDR3 bases: TGTGCCAGCAGTTACTCCTATTACACTGAAGCTTTCTTT.

V usage is TRBV5-1 and J usage is TRBJ2-3, with 11 bases identical to TRBD2. The length of the CDR3 is 14 residues. Germline CDR1 reads SGHRS; CDR2 reads YFSETQ. The junction had 8 bases not matched to a gene; V was cut back by 4 bases and J by 10 bases. The DNA of the CDR3 is TGCGCCAGCAGCCTAGAGACTAGCGGGGAATCGCAGTATTTT. Its protein is CASSLETSGESQYF.

The V gene is TRBV7-2, the J gene TRBJ2-7, with TRBD1 as a possible D gene (6 bases). This CDR3 region has 17 residues. V was trimmed by 1 base and J by 2 bases, leaving 18 bases between them. Germline V gene lookup returns CDR1 SGHTA and CDR2 FQGNSA. The CDR3 reads CASSLGSTGGRTYEQYF. Written as DNA, the CDR3 is TGTGCCAGCAGCTTAGGGTCGACAGGCGGTCGAACCTACGAGCAGTACTTC. Variable domain in full (rest from reference TRBV7-2 and TRBJ2-7): GAGVSQSPSNKVTEKGKDVELRCDPISGHTALYWYRQSLGQGLEFLIYFQGNSAPDKSGLPSDRFSAERTGGSVSTLTIQRTQQEDSAVYLCASSLGSTGGRTYEQYFGPGTRLTVT.

The CDR3, as DNA: TGTGCCAGTAGTATAAGGGGGGGCACTGAAGCTTTCTTT. Its translation is CASSIRGGTEAFF. This chain connects TRBV19 to TRBJ1-1; D might be TRBD1 (6 bases). V shed 2 bases and J shed 4 bases, with 8 bases lying between them. The CDR3 is made up of 13 amino acids. Per germline, CDR1 LNHDA and CDR2 SQIVND (reference sequence).

V gene TRBV5-6 combines with J gene TRBJ1-6; D is unclear. Trimming removed 1 base from V and 0 bases from J, with 8 bases in between. CDR3 length equals 16 residues. Per the germline V gene, CDR1 is SGHDT and CDR2 is YYEEEE. The CDR3 spells CASSLYVSSYNSPLHF. The CDR3 region has the DNA TGTGCCAGCAGCTTGTATGTGAGCTCCTATAATTCACCCCTCCACTTT.

This rearrangement joins TRBV29-1 to TRBJ1-2; D is perhaps TRBD1 (5 bases). CDR1 SQVTM and CDR2 ANQGSEA come from the germline V gene. The V and J ends lost 4 bases and 3 bases respectively, with 9 bases between them. The CDR3 is 12 residues long. The CDR3 spells CSVGGGDYGYTF. CDR3 coding DNA: TGCAGCGTTGGTGGGGGGGACTATGGCTACACCTTC.

This clone has more than one count but fewer than ten. The chain employs TRBV10-1 and TRBJ2-1, with TRBD2 identical over 16 bases. The CDR3 sequence is 23 residues long. V was pared by 6 bases and J by 0 bases, with 20 bases of the junction left unmatched. Per germline, CDR1 WNHNN and CDR2 SYGVQD (reference sequence). In DNA, the CDR3 is TGCGCCAGCAGGACCAAGAAACCCACAGGGACTAGCGGGAGGGCGGGCTCCTACAATGAGCAGTTCTTC. It encodes CASRTKKPTGTSGRAGSYNEQFF.

V usage is TRBV4-3 and J usage is TRBJ2-1; 8 positions match TRBD2. This CDR3 spans 16 amino acids. Germline V CDR1 and CDR2: LGHNA, YSLEER. V dropped 1 base and J dropped 6; count of bases not matched to a gene: 8. DNA of the CDR3: TGCGCCAGCAGCCAAGTTCCAGCGGGGGTCCTCAATGAGCAGTTCTTC. This translates into CASSQVPAGVLNEQFF.

As to this clone: Other DNA sequences within the sample encode an identical CDR3. The CDR3 bases are TGTGCCAGCGGGGGACAGGGGGCGGGGGGCTACACCTTC. This sequence encodes CASGGQGAGGYTF. The chain has TRBV6-5 and TRBJ1-2; 12 bases line up with TRBD1. Unmatched junction bases numbered 6, after V lost 8 bases and J lost 8 bases. The V gene's germline CDR1 is MNHEY and CDR2 SVGAGI. CDR3 length equals 13 residues.